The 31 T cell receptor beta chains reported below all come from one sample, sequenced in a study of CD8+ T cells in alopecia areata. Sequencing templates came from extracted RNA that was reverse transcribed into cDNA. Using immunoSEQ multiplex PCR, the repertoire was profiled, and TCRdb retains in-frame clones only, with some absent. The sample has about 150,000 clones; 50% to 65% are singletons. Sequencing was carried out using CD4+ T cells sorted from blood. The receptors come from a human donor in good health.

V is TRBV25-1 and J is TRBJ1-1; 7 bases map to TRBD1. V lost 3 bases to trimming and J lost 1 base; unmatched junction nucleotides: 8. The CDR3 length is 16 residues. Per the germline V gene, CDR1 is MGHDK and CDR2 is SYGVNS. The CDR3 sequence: CASSDPLQGENTEAFF. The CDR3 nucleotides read TGTGCCAGCAGTGATCCATTGCAGGGGGAGAACACTGAAGCTTTCTTT.

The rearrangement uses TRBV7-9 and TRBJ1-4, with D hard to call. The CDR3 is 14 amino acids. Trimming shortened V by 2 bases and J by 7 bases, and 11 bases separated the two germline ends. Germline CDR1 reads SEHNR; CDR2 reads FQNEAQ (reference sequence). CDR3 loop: CASSLYEFGEKLFF. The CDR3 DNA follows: TGTGCCAGCAGCTTATACGAATTCGGTGAAAAACTGTTTTTT.

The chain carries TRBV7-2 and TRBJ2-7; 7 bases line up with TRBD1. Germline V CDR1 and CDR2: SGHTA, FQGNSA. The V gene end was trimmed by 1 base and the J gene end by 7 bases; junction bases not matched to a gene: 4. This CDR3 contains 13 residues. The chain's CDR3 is CASSLEGAREQYF. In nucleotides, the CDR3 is TGTGCCAGCAGCTTAGAGGGGGCGCGAGAGCAGTACTTC.

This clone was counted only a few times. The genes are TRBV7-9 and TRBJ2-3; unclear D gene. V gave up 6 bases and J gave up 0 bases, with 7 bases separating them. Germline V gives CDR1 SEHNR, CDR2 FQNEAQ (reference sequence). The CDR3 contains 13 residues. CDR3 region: CASRPASTDTQYF. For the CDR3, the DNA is TGTGCCAGCAGACCCGCTAGCACAGATACGCAGTATTTT.

Written as DNA, the CDR3 is TGTGCCAGCAGGATCTTCGGACGAGAGACCCAGTACTTC. Protein product: CASRIFGRETQYF. The chain couples TRBV6-6 to TRBJ2-5; D is undetermined. Per germline, CDR1 MNHNY and CDR2 SVGAGI (reference sequence). With 6 bases removed from V and 4 bases from J, the gap between germline ends came to 12 bases. The CDR3 consists of 13 residues.

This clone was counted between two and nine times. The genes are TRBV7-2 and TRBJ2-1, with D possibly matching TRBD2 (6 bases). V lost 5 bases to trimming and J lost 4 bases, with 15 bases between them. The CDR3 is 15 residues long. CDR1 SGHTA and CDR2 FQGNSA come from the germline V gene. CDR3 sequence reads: CASSLDQRAYNEQFF. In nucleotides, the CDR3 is TGTGCCAGCAGCCTTGATCAGCGGGCGTACAATGAGCAGTTCTTC.

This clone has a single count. The CDR3 region is CASSLGDLTYEQYF. CDR3 DNA sequence: TGCGCCAGCAGCTTAGGGGACTTAACCTACGAGCAGTACTTC. The chain carries TRBV5-1 and TRBJ2-7, with a tentative D call TRBD2 (6 bases). Germline V gene data show CDR1 as SGHRS and CDR2 as YFSETQ. This CDR3 has 14 amino acids. The V gene lost 2 bases and the J gene lost 2 bases, with 11 bases spanning the gap.

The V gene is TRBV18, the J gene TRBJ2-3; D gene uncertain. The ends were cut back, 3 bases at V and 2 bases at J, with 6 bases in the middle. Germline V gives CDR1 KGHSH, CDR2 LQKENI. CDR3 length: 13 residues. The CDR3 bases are TGTGCCAGCTCACCTGAAATCACAGATACGCAGTATTTT. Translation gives CASSPEITDTQYF.

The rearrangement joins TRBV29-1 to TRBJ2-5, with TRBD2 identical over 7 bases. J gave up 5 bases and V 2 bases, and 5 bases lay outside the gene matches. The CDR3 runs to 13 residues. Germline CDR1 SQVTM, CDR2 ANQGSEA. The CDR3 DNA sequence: TGCAGCGTTGAACTAGCGGTGGGGGAGACCCAGTACTTC. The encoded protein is CSVELAVGETQYF.

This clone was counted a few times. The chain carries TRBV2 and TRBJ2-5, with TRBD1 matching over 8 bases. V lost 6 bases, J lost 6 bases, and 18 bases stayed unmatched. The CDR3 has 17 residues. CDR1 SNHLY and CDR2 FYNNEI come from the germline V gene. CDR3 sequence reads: CASSYDRTGRRSQTQYF. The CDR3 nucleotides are TGTGCCAGCAGCTACGACCGGACAGGGCGCCGGTCCCAGACCCAGTACTTC.

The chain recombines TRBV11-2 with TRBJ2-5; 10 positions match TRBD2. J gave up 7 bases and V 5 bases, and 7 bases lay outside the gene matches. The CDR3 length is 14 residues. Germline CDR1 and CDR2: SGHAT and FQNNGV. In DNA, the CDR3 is TGTGCCAGCAGCGATAGCGGGGGGCTTGGGACCCAGTACTTC. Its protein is CASSDSGGLGTQYF.

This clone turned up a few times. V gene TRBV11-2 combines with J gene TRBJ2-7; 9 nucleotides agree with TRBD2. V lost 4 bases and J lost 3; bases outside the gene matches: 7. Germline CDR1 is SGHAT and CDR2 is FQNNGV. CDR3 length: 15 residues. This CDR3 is CASSSTLSGSYEQYF. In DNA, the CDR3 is TGTGCCAGCAGCTCAACCCTTAGCGGGAGCTACGAGCAGTACTTC.

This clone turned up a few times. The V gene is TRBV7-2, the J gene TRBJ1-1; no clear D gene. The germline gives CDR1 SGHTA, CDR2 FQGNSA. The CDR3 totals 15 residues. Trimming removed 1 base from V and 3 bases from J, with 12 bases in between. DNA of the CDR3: TGTGCCAGCAGCTTAGTAGGGATGGCGTACACTGAAGCTTTCTTT. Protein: CASSLVGMAYTEAFF.

The CDR3 loop reads CAISEANRVTEAFF. For the CDR3, the DNA is TGTGCCATCAGTGAGGCTAACAGGGTCACTGAAGCTTTCTTT. The chain joins TRBV10-3 to TRBJ1-1, with D perhaps TRBD1 (6 bases). The V gene lost 2 bases and the J gene lost 4 bases, with 11 bases spanning the gap. The length of the CDR3 is 14 residues. CDR1 and CDR2 (germline): ENHRY, SYGVKD.

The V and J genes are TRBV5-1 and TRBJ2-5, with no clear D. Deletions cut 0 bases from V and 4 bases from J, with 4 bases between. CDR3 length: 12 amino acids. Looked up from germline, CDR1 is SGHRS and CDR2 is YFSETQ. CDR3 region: CASSLDGETQYF. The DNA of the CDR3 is TGCGCCAGCAGCTTGGATGGAGAGACCCAGTACTTC.

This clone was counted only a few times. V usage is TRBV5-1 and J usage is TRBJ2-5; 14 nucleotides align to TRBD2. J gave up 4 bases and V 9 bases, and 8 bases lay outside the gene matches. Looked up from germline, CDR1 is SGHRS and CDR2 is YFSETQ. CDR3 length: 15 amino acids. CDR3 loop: CATGTSGRWGETQYF. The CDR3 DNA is TGCGCCACCGGGACTAGCGGGAGATGGGGAGAGACCCAGTACTTC. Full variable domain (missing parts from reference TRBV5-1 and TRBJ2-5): KAGVTQTPRYLIKTRGQQVTLSCSPISGHRSVSWYQQTPGQGLQFLFEYFSETQRNKGNFPGRFSGRQFSNSRSEMNVSTLELGDSALYLCATGTSGRWGETQYFGPGTRLLVL.

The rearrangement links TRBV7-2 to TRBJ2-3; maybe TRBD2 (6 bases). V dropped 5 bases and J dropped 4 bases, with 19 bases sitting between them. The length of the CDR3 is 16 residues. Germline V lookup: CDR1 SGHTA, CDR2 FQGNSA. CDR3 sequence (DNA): TGTGCCAGCAGCCGACCTAGGACCGGGGGACCAGATACGCAGTATTTT. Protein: CASSRPRTGGPDTQYF. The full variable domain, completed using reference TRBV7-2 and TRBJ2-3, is GAGVSQSPSNKVTEKGKDVELRCDPISGHTALYWYRQSLGQGLEFLIYFQGNSAPDKSGLPSDRFSAERTGGSVSTLTIQRTQQEDSAVYLCASSRPRTGGPDTQYFGPGTRLTVL.

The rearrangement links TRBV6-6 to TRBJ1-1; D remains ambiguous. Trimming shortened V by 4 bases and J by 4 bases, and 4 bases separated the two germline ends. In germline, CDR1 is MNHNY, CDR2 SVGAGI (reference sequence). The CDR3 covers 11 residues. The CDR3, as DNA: TGTGCCAGCAGTTCGGTCACTGAAGCTTTCTTT. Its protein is CASSSVTEAFF.

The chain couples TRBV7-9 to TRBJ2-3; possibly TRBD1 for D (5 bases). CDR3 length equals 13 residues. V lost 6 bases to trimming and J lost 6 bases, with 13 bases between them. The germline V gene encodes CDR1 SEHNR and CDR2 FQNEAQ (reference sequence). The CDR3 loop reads CASRPKGRDTQYF. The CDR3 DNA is TGTGCCAGCAGACCTAAGGGGCGGGATACGCAGTATTTT. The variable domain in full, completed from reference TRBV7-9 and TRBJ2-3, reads DTGVSQNPRHKITKRGQNVTFRCDPISEHNRLYWYRQTLGQGPEFLTYFQNEAQLEKSRLLSDRFSAERPKGSFSTLEIQRTEQGDSAMYLCASRPKGRDTQYFGPGTRLTVL.

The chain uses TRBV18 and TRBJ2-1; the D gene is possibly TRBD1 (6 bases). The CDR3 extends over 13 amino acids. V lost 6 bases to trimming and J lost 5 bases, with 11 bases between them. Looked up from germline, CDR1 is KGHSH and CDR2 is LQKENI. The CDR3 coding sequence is TGTGCCAGCTCCGAACAGGGAAACAATGAGCAGTTCTTC. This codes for CASSEQGNNEQFF.

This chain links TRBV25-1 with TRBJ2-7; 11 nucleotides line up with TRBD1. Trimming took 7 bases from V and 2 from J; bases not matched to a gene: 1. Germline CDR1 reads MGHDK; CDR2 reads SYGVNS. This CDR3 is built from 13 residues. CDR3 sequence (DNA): TGTGCCAGCAAGGGACAGGGGGCCTACGAGCAGTACTTC. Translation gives CASKGQGAYEQYF.

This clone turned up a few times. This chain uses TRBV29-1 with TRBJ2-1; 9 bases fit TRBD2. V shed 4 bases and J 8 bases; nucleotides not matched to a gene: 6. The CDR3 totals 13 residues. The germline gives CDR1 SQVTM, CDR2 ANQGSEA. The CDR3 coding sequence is TGCAGCGTTGCGTGGGCGGGAGGGTATGAGCAGTTCTTC. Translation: CSVAWAGGYEQFF.

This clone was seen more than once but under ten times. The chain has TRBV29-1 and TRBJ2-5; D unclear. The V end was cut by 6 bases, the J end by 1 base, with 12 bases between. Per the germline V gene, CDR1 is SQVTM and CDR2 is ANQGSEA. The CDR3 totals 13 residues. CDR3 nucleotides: TGCAGCGTGGGCCGGGTTACCCAAGAGACCCAGTACTTC. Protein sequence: CSVGRVTQETQYF.

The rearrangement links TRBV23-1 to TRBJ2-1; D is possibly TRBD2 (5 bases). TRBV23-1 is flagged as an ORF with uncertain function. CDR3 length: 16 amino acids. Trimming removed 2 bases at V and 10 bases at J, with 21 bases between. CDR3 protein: CASSQMPGCARIEQFF. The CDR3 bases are TGCGCCAGCAGTCAAATGCCGGGATGCGCCAGAATCGAGCAGTTCTTC.

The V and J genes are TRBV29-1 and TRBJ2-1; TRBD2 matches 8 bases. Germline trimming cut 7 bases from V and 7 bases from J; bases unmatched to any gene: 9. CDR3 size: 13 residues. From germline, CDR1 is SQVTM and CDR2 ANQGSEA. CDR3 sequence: CSDLAGPSNEQFF. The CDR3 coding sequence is TGCAGCGACCTAGCGGGCCCTAGTAATGAGCAGTTCTTC.

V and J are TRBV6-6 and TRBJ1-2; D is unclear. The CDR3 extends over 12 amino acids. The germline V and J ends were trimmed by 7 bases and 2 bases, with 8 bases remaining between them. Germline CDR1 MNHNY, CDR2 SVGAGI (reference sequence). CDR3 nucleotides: TGTGCCAGCACCCCGACAAACTATGGCTACACCTTC. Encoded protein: CASTPTNYGYTF.

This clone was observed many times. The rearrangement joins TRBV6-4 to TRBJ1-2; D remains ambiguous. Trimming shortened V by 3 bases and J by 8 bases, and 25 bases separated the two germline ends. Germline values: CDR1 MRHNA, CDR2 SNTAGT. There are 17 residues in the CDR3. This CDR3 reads CASSETVGRTSRGGYTF. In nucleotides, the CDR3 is TGTGCCAGCAGTGAAACGGTTGGACGGACGTCTAGAGGCGGCTACACCTTC.

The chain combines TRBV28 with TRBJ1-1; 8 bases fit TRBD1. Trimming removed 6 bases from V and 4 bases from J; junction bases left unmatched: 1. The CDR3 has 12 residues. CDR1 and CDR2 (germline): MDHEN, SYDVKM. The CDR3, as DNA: TGTGCCAGCAGAACAGGGGGCACTGAAGCTTTCTTT. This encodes CASRTGGTEAFF.

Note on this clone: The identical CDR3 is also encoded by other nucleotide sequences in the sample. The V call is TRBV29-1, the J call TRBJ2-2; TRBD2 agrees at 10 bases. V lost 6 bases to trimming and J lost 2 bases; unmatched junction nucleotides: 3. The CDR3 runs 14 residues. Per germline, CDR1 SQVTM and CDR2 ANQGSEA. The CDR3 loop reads CSVRTSGNTGELFF. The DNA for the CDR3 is TGCAGCGTCCGGACTAGCGGAAACACCGGGGAGCTGTTTTTT.

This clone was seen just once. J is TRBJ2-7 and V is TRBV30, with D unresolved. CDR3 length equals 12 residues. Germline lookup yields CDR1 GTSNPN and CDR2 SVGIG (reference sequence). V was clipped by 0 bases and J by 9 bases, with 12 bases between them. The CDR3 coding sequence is TGTGCCTGGAGTGTAGGCCAAGTCCGGCAGTACTTC. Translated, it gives CAWSVGQVRQYF.

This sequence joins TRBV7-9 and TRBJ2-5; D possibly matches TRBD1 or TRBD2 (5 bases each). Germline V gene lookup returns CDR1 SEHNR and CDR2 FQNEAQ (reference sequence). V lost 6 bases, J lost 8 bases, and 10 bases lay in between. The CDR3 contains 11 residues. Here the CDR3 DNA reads TGTGCCAGCAGTCTCCGGGACACCCAGTACTTC. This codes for CASSLRDTQYF.